What follows is one TCR beta chain and its context. As yet, its antigen is unknown. The CDR3 runs 13 residues. V lost 4 bases to trimming and J lost 14 bases, with 15 bases between them. The V gene's germline CDR1 is SGHTA and CDR2 FQGNSA. The source of the sample is a study of spatial heterogeneity in lung cancer. Across the whole study: Raw reads showed each unique TCR and UMI combination turning up more than ten times on average.

The study's findings and limits: Intratumoral expanded alpha and beta TCR counts were found to track tumor mutation counts.

The sample's time point: sample taken at primary tumor resection. TCRdb fed the 5' RACE reads into MiXCR, producing one record per CDR3 protein. The sample includes some 13,000 distinct CDR3 sequences, over 3% seen only once; the top ten take around 8%. Sequences were derived from lung tumor tissue, sampled at surgery. This TCR was sampled from a male donor with early-stage non-small cell lung cancer. The chain has TRBV7-2 and TRBJ1-6, with TRBD1 as a possible D gene (5 bases). In nucleotides, the CDR3 is TGTGCCAGCAGCTCTGGGCCGGGGGAGGCCCTCCACTTT. Translation: CASSSGPGEALHF.